These 32 T cell receptor beta chains were all obtained from the same sample, sequenced in a study of T-cell reconstitution after alpha-beta-depleted transplantation in children. TCRbeta library construction was performed incorporating unique molecular identifiers. A single record per CDR3 protein comes from TCRdb applying MiXCR to the PCR reads. Of 490,000 or so distinct CDR3 sequences listed, about 11% are singletons. The sample consisted of PBMCs, taken before TCRalphabeta/CD19-depleted stem cell transplant. The receptors were gathered from a child aged 2-15 years with inherited bone marrow failure, due to receive a stem cell transplant.

The gene calls are TRBV25-1 and TRBJ2-5, with a possible D match to TRBD1 (7 bases). Trimming stripped 4 bases from V and 1 base from J, with 10 bases between. CDR3 size: 14 residues. Germline-derived CDR1 and CDR2 are MGHDK and SYGVNS. CDR3 amino acids: CASSGGDSQETQYF. For the CDR3, the DNA is TGTGCCAGCAGTGGGGGGGACAGCCAAGAGACCCAGTACTTC.

This clonotype was seen a handful of times. This chain connects TRBV5-4 to TRBJ2-5; D call uncertain. This CDR3 contains 11 residues. Deletions cut 0 bases from V and 6 bases from J, with 3 bases between. Germline assignment: CDR1 SGHNT and CDR2 YYREEE (reference sequence). CDR3 protein: CASSLAKTQYF. The CDR3 region has the DNA TGTGCCAGCAGCTTGGCGAAGACCCAGTACTTC.

Many counts were recorded for this clonotype. V and J are TRBV7-2 and TRBJ1-6; no reliable D call. The CDR3 has 12 residues. In germline, CDR1 is SGHTA, CDR2 FQGNSA. V was pared by 5 bases and J by 13 bases, with 12 bases between. This chain's CDR3 is CASSRTSDPLHF. CDR3 DNA: TGTGCCAGCAGCCGAACTTCGGATCCCCTCCACTTT.

This clonotype was seen only a few times. The chain links TRBV20-1 to TRBJ1-1; no clear D. The CDR3 runs to 13 residues. Between the trimmed V and J ends, which lost 5 bases and 3 bases, there was a span of 13 bases. Germline assignment: CDR1 DFQATT and CDR2 SNEGSKA (reference sequence). The CDR3 loop reads CSAPRTSYTEAFF. In DNA, the CDR3 is TGCAGTGCTCCAAGGACTTCCTACACTGAAGCTTTCTTT.

The V call is TRBV20-1, the J call TRBJ1-6; 11 bases line up with TRBD1. Germline V gene data show CDR1 as DFQATT and CDR2 as SNEGSKA (reference sequence). The CDR3 runs to 16 residues. Losses at the gene ends were 0 bases for V and 14 bases for J; bases not matched to a gene: 12. The CDR3 bases are TGCAGTGCTAGAGATCAGGACAGGGGGCCGATTCGAGCCCTCCACTTT. It encodes CSARDQDRGPIRALHF.

This clonotype was seen many times. The chain combines TRBV9 with TRBJ2-2; D is uncertain. CDR3 size: 16 residues. CDR1 is SGDLS and CDR2 is YYNGEE in the germline V gene. V was clipped by 0 bases and J by 4 bases, with 13 bases between them. DNA of the CDR3: TGTGCCAGCAGCGTAGGGGATCACACCGGCACCGGGGAGCTGTTTTTT. Its translation: CASSVGDHTGTGELFF.

This clonotype occurred many times. The chain links TRBV6-1 to TRBJ2-4, with D maybe TRBD2 (6 bases). The CDR3 loop spans 15 amino acids. Deletions cut 5 bases from V and 5 bases from J, with 16 bases between. Germline V CDR1 and CDR2: MNHNS, SASEGT. The CDR3 bases are TGTGCCAGCAGTCCCCTGGGGTTAGCGGAAAACATTCAGTACTTC. It translates to CASSPLGLAENIQYF.

This clonotype was picked up a small number of times. J is TRBJ1-2 and V is TRBV7-2; D perhaps matches TRBD1 (5 bases). Germline assignment: CDR1 SGHTA and CDR2 FQGNSA. V lost 2 bases to trimming and J lost 5 bases, with 15 bases between them. CDR3 length: 15 amino acids. The CDR3 loop is CASSLNAAGPYGYTF. CDR3 nucleotide sequence: TGTGCCAGCAGCTTAAATGCGGCGGGGCCTTATGGCTACACCTTC.

Ten or more counts support this clonotype. The J gene is TRBJ2-7, the V gene TRBV11-2; D gene uncertain. With 4 bases removed from V and 3 bases from J, the gap between germline ends came to 10 bases. The CDR3 runs to 13 residues. The germline V gene encodes CDR1 SGHAT and CDR2 FQNNGV. CDR3 loop: CASSWTERYEQYF. CDR3 coding DNA: TGTGCCAGCAGCTGGACGGAGCGCTACGAGCAGTACTTC.

This clonotype was found many times. The chain uses TRBV10-3 and TRBJ2-3; 7 nucleotides line up with TRBD1. J lost 1 base, V lost 8 bases, and 0 bases had no gene match. CDR3 size: 12 residues. The germline V gene encodes CDR1 ENHRY and CDR2 SYGVKD. This CDR3 reads CAIGTGTDTQYF. CDR3 coding DNA: TGTGCCATCGGGACAGGCACAGATACGCAGTATTTT.

Of note for this clonotype: Being one base from a much bigger clone, this may be a read error. This chain links TRBV20-1 with TRBJ2-1, with TRBD2 matching over 8 bases. Germline-derived CDR1 and CDR2 are DFQATT and SNEGSKA (reference sequence). This CDR3 spans 14 amino acids. This chain's CDR3 is CCARVAGSDNEQFF. CDR3 nucleotides: TGCTGTGCTAGAGTAGCGGGGTCGGACAATGAGCAGTTCTTC.

This clonotype was counted at least ten times. The chain joins TRBV12-3 or TRBV12-4 to TRBJ2-5; 10 bases fit TRBD1. Unmatched junction bases numbered 4, after V lost 4 bases and J lost 5 bases. CDR3 size: 14 residues. CDR3 DNA sequence: TGTGCCAGCAGTTACGGGACAGGGGACGAGACCCAGTACTTC. Translated, it gives CASSYGTGDETQYF.

Ten or more counts support this clonotype. The CDR3 DNA is TGCGCCAGCAGCGCGGGACAGGGTGGCCCCTACGAGCAGTACTTC. This sequence encodes CASSAGQGGPYEQYF. The V call is TRBV5-1, the J call TRBJ2-7; 9 positions agree with TRBD1. Per germline, CDR1 SGHRS and CDR2 YFSETQ. This CDR3 spans 15 amino acids. The J segment lost 2 bases and the V segment lost 4 bases, leaving 7 bases of the junction unmatched.

This clonotype was seen at least ten times. The rearrangement links TRBV6-1 to TRBJ2-7; 10 bases agree with TRBD2. This CDR3 spans 17 amino acids. The J segment lost 0 bases and the V segment lost 6 bases, leaving 11 bases of the junction unmatched. In germline, CDR1 is MNHNS, CDR2 SASEGT. The CDR3 DNA reads as TGTGCCAGCAGACAGCGCCTAGCGGGAGTAAACTCCTACGAGCAGTACTTC. Encoded protein: CASRQRLAGVNSYEQYF.

This clonotype was observed at least ten times. This rearrangement joins TRBV5-5 to TRBJ2-3; 13 bases line up with TRBD2. V was clipped by 2 bases and J by 4 bases; unmatched bases: 1. The CDR3 runs 15 residues. From germline, CDR1 is SGHKS and CDR2 YYEKEE (reference sequence). This CDR3 reads CASSFTSGRADTQYF. In DNA, the CDR3 is TGTGCCAGCAGCTTCACTAGCGGGAGGGCAGATACGCAGTATTTT.

This clonotype was observed a few times. V is TRBV12-3 or TRBV12-4 and J is TRBJ1-5, with D unresolved. V lost 3 bases to trimming and J lost 6 bases, with 12 bases between them. The CDR3 sequence is 14 residues long. This CDR3 is CASSFGIRSQPQHF. The CDR3 nucleotides read TGTGCCAGCAGTTTTGGTATCCGGAGTCAGCCCCAGCATTTT.

The rearrangement uses TRBV28 and TRBJ2-3; TRBD2 matches at 9 bases. J lost 2 bases, V lost 10 bases, and 4 bases had no gene match. The CDR3 runs to 13 residues. In germline, CDR1 is MDHEN, CDR2 SYDVKM. CDR3 sequence: CATLAGATDTQYF. CDR3 nucleotide sequence: TGTGCCACTTTAGCGGGAGCCACAGATACGCAGTATTTT. Based on the CDR3 plus reference TRBV28 and TRBJ2-3, the full variable domain is DVKVTQSSRYLVKRTGEKVFLECVQDMDHENMFWYRQDPGLGLRLIYFSYDVKMKEKGDIPEGYSVSREKKERFSLILESASTNQTSMYLCATLAGATDTQYFGPGTRLTVL.

This clonotype was recorded at least ten times. The chain uses TRBV4-2 and TRBJ2-1; D may correspond to TRBD1 or TRBD2 (6 bases each). Germline CDR1 and CDR2: LGHNA and YNFKEQ. The CDR3 spans 14 residues. Trimming shortened V by 9 bases and J by 5 bases, and 17 bases separated the two germline ends. The CDR3: CASQQGGAHNEQFF. For the CDR3, the DNA is TGTGCCAGTCAACAGGGAGGAGCTCACAATGAGCAGTTCTTC.

This clonotype was recorded many times. The gene calls are TRBV7-8 and TRBJ2-7, with 14 bases matching TRBD2. J lost 5 bases, V lost 6 bases, and 6 bases had no gene match. The CDR3 contains 15 residues. Germline assignment: CDR1 SGHVS and CDR2 FQNEAQ. Here the CDR3 DNA reads TGTGCCAGCAGAACTGGGACTAGCGGGAGAAACGAGCAGTACTTC. It specifies CASRTGTSGRNEQYF.

In its sample, this clonotype was seen many times. The V gene is TRBV12-3 or TRBV12-4, the J gene TRBJ2-7, with 7 bases identical to TRBD1. Losses at the gene ends were 1 base for V and 6 bases for J; bases not matched to a gene: 18. There are 18 residues in the CDR3. The CDR3 coding sequence is TGTGCCAGCAGTTTAGTCTGGGTCTGGGAACAGGGGCAGAGCGAGCAGTACTTC. As protein: CASSLVWVWEQGQSEQYF.

The chain employs TRBV29-1 and TRBJ1-2; D not resolved. The CDR3 consists of 10 residues. Trimming left V 5 bases short and J 7 bases short, with 8 bases between. Per the germline V gene, CDR1 is SQVTM and CDR2 is ANQGSEA. The CDR3 DNA sequence: TGCAGCGTTCGGCAGGTTGGCTACACCTTC. It yields the protein CSVRQVGYTF.

With respect to this clonotype: A much larger clonotype is one base distant, so this may be a read error. The rearrangement uses TRBV12-3 or TRBV12-4 and TRBJ2-2; 9 nucleotides agree with TRBD2. This CDR3 is 15 amino acids long. The CDR3 nucleotides read TGTGCCAGCAGTTCGGCGGGAGGGCCCACCGGGGACCTGTTTTTT. This translates into CASSSAGGPTGDLFF.

This clonotype showed up many times. The rearrangement links TRBV28 to TRBJ2-5; D remains ambiguous. Per germline, CDR1 MDHEN and CDR2 SYDVKM. Trimming cost V 5 bases and J 2 bases, with 12 bases left between them. The CDR3 length is 14 residues. The CDR3 sequence is CASSPPSAQETQYF. The CDR3 coding sequence is TGTGCCAGCAGTCCCCCCTCTGCGCAAGAGACCCAGTACTTC.

This clonotype was observed at least ten times. The chain recombines TRBV24-1 with TRBJ2-5; 9 nucleotides align to TRBD1. The germline gives CDR1 KGHDR, CDR2 SFDVKD. Trimming at V came to 3 bases and at J to 5 bases, leaving 9 bases not matched to a gene. This CDR3 is built from 16 residues. DNA for the CDR3: TGTGCCACCAGTGATGCCGGGACAGGGCCGGGGGAGACCCAGTACTTC. Amino acids: CATSDAGTGPGETQYF.

This clonotype has ten or more counts. The chain recombines TRBV5-5 with TRBJ2-2, with a possible D match to TRBD2 (6 bases). This CDR3 comprises 15 residues. CDR1 and CDR2 from the germline V gene are SGHKS and YYEKEE (reference sequence). V lost 4 bases to trimming and J lost 4 bases, with 14 bases between them. CDR3 nucleotides: TGTGCCAGCAGCCTCGGGACTCCTTTCACCGGGGAGCTGTTTTTT. Translated, it gives CASSLGTPFTGELFF. The full variable domain, with the rest looked up from reference TRBV5-5 and TRBJ2-2, is DAGVTQSPTHLIKTRGQQVTLRCSPISGHKSVSWYQQVLGQGPQFIFQYYEKEERGRGNFPDRFSARQFPNYSSELNVNALLLGDSALYLCASSLGTPFTGELFFGEGSRLTVL.

V usage is TRBV27 and J usage is TRBJ2-7; 13 bases align to TRBD2. From germline, CDR1 is MNHEY and CDR2 SMNVEV (reference sequence). The CDR3 covers 16 residues. Unmatched junction bases numbered 9, after V lost 4 bases and J lost 6 bases. CDR3 DNA sequence: TGTGCCAGCAGTTCCGACCGGACTAGCGGGAGAGGCGAGCAGTACTTC. It translates to CASSSDRTSGRGEQYF.

V usage is TRBV12-5 and J usage is TRBJ2-7; possible D gene TRBD1, 6 bases. The CDR3 covers 15 residues. Germline assignment: CDR1 LGHNT and CDR2 FRNRAP. V dropped 0 bases and J dropped 4 bases, with 13 bases sitting between them. The CDR3 region is CASGLVRGIRYEQYF. CDR3 DNA sequence: TGTGCTAGTGGTTTGGTAAGGGGGATACGGTACGAGCAGTACTTC.

In this sample, this clonotype turned up many times. The chain joins TRBV6-1 to TRBJ1-2, with D unresolved. Germline values: CDR1 MNHNS, CDR2 SASEGT. The CDR3 length is 14 residues. V was clipped by 8 bases and J by 5 bases, with 18 bases between them. This CDR3 reads CASRPGQRSYGYTF. As DNA, the CDR3 is TGTGCCAGCCGGCCCGGGCAGAGATCATATGGCTACACCTTC.

This clonotype was observed many times. Germline is not matched at one junction end, which may reflect a read error. The chain couples TRBV5-1 to TRBJ1-2, with D possibly TRBD1 on 5 matching bases. Germline CDR1 reads SGHRS; CDR2 reads YFSETQ. The CDR3 covers 13 residues. The DNA for the CDR3 is TGTGCCAGCAGCTTGGGAGGGGATTATGGCTACACCTTC. Protein sequence: CASSLGGDYGYTF.

To note about this clonotype: Since a much larger clone is just one base distant, this may be a read error. The gene calls are TRBV7-2 and TRBJ2-3; D tentatively reads TRBD1 or TRBD2 (5 bases each). Germline loops: CDR1 SGHTA, CDR2 FQGNSA. The CDR3 consists of 15 residues. This CDR3 reads CACSPLGREGDTQYF. CDR3 nucleotide sequence: TGTGCCTGCAGCCCATTGGGACGGGAAGGGGATACGCAGTATTTT.

At least ten counts were recorded for this clonotype. The chain uses TRBV12-3 or TRBV12-4 and TRBJ2-1; D might be TRBD1 (5 bases). CDR3 size: 13 residues. Trimming left V 3 bases short and J 6 bases short, with 9 bases between. CDR3: CASSFWQGNEQFF. DNA for the CDR3: TGTGCCAGCAGTTTTTGGCAGGGCAATGAGCAGTTCTTC.

The table lists this clonotype with many counts. The chain recombines TRBV18 with TRBJ1-1; 7 bases are a match to TRBD1. The CDR3 contains 16 residues. After removal of 4 bases from V and 3 bases from J, the junction contained 11 bases not matched to a gene. Germline loops: CDR1 KGHSH, CDR2 LQKENI. The CDR3 sequence is CASSQFTGARDTEAFF. For the CDR3, the DNA is TGTGCCAGCTCACAGTTCACAGGGGCCCGGGACACTGAAGCTTTCTTT.